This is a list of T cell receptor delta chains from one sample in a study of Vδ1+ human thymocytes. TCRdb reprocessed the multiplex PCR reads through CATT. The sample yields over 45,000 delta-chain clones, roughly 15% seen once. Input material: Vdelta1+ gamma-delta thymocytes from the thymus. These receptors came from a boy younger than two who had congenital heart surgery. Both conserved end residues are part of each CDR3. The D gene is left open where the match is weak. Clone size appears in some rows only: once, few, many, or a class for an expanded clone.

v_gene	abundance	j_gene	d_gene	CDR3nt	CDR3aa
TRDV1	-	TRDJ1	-	TGTGCTCTTGGGGAAGTCCCCTTGTACACCGATAAACTCATCTTT	CALGEVPLYTDKLIF
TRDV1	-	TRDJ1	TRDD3	TGTGCTCTTGGGGCTACTGGGGGGTCGTACACCGATAAACTCATCTTT	CALGATGGSYTDKLIF
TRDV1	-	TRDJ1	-	TGTGCTCTTGGGGGACCCTTGTACACCGATAAACTCATCTTT	CALGGPLYTDKLIF
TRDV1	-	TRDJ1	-	TGTGCTCTTGGGGAATGTCGACCCATCGATAAACTCATCTTT	CALGECRPIDKLIF
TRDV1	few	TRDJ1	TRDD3	TGTGCTCTTGGGGATTCTTTAGCTATGGGGGATCCGTACACCGATAAACTCATCTTT	CALGDSLAMGDPYTDKLIF
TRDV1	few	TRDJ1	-	TGTGCTCTTGGGGACCGAAGAGGAACCGATAAACTCATCTTT	CALGDRRGTDKLIF
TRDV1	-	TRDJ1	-	TGTGCTCTTGGGGAAATCAACCTTCCCCTCGATAAACTCATCTTT	CALGEINLPLDKLIF
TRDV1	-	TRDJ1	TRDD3	TGTGCTCTTGGGGTCCCTCTGACTACTGGGGGATACTGGGGAAAGGACACCACCGATAAACTCATCTTT	CALGVPLTTGGYWGKDTTDKLIF
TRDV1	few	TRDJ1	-	TGTGCTCTTGGGGTTAGTCCGCTCGAGGCCTGTAAACTCATCTTT	CALGVSPLEACKLIF
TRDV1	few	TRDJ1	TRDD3	TGTGCTCTTGGGGAACTAGAACTCCCCTACTGGGGGCCCGAACGTATCCCTTCGTACACCGATAAACTCATCTTT	CALGELELPYWGPERIPSYTDKLIF
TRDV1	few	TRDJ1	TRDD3	TGTGCTCTTGGGGAGATGGTATATAGGGGGGATTCCGATAAACTCATCTTT	CALGEMVYRGDSDKLIF
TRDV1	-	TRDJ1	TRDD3	TGTGCTCTTGGGGAATTAACCCTTCTGGGGGACCCCGATAAACTCATCTTT	CALGELTLLGDPDKLIF
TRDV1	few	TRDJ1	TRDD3	TGTGCTCTTGGGGAATCTCCCATACTGGGGGTTCCGTACACCGATAAACTCATCTTT	CALGESPILGVPYTDKLIF
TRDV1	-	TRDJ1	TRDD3	TGTGCTCTTGGGGGAGGCCTGTCCGCCCTTTACTGGGGGATACGCGCCGATAAACTCATCTTT	CALGGGLSALYWGIRADKLIF
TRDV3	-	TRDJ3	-	TGTGCCTTTTGTGGTACCTCCTACAGAGGAACCTGGGACACCCGACAGATGTTTTTC	CAFCGTSYRGTWDTRQMFF
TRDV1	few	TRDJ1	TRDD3	TGTGCTCTTGGGGAAGGCCCCATTCCTACGTGGGGGATACCCCCCAGGGATACCGATAAACTCATCTTT	CALGEGPIPTWGIPPRDTDKLIF
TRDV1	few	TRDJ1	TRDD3	TGTGCTCTCACGACACATTCCTACAAGAGTAACTGGGGGATACGAAAAAATTGCGTCGATAAACTCATCTTT	CALTTHSYKSNWGIRKNCVDKLIF
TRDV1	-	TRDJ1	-	TGTGCTCTTGGGGAACTCCTCCCTTCCTACTGGGGGATTCCCACCTATAAACTCATCTTT	CALGELLPSYWGIPTYKLIF
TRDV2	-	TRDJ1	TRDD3	TGTGCCTGTGACACCGGGGGTTTAGGACAAGACTGGGGGTCTCCCGATAAACTCATCTTT	CACDTGGLGQDWGSPDKLIF
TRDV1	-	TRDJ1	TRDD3	TGTGCTCTTGGGGAACGTCCTACGACCCTCAACTGGGGGATACGGGTCGATAAACTCATCTTT	CALGERPTTLNWGIRVDKLIF
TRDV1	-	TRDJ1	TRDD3	TGTGCTCTTGGGATCCCCTCTTCTTTACTGGGGGATAAGGCAACCGATAAACTCATCTTT	CALGIPSSLLGDKATDKLIF
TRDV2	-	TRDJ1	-	TGTGCCTGTGCCGTGCCCCTTCTGGATAACGATAATCTCATCTTT	CACAVPLLDNDNLIF
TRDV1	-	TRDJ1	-	TGTGCTCTTGGGGAACTACCCCTACGGATCTGGGGATCGGGGTACAGGGTCACCGATAAACTCATCTTT	CALGELPLRIWGSGYRVTDKLIF
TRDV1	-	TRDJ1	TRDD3	TGTGCTCTTGGGGAACAATTACTGGGGGATAACACCGATAAACTCATCTTT	CALGEQLLGDNTDKLIF
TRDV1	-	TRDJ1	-	TGTGCTCTTGGGGCCCCTGGCCGGATCGCCTCGCATAGGGGGACCGATAAACTCATCTTT	CALGAPGRIASHRGTDKLIF
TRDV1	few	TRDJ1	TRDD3	TGTGCTCTTGGGGAACTCGCCGTAAGACCAGACAGGGGGGATACGCAGCCCCTTATGTACACCGATAAACTCATCTTT	CALGELAVRPDRGDTQPLMYTDKLIF
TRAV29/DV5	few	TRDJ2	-	TGTGCGAGCCATCCCTACGGTTTGGAAATGGGGGTTAGGTGGACCTTGACAGCACAACTCTTCTTT	CASHPYGLEMGVRWTLTAQLFF
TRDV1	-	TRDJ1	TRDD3	TGTGCTCTTGGGGAACCCCGGTCTTCCTCCATTACTGGGGGATATTTGTACACCGATAAACTCATCTTT	CALGEPRSSSITGGYLYTDKLIF
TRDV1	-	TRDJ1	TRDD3	TGTGCTCTTGGGGAAAACCTACAAGGTGGGGGATCCACCGATAAACTCATCTTT	CALGENLQGGGSTDKLIF
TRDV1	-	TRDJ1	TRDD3	TGTGCTCTTGGGGAAAGAGTGACTGGGGGATACGGGCCGGCCGATAAACTCATCTTT	CALGERVTGGYGPADKLIF
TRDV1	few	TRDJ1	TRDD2	TGTGCTCTTGGGATCCTTCCTCCGAAGTATACGCCCGATAAACTCATCTTT	CALGILPPKYTPDKLIF
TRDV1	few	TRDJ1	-	-	CALGDTYLKSLGMEYTDKLIF
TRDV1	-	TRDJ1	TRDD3	TGTGCTCTTGGGGAACTCGGTCCCCTTGGTCTGGGGGATACATCCCCGGGCACCGATAAACTCATCTTT	CALGELGPLGLGDTSPGTDKLIF
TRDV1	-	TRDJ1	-	TGTGCTCTTGGGGATCGAAACTTCACCGATAAACTCATCTTT	CALGDRNFTDKLIF
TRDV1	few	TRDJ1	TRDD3	TGTGCTCTTGGTTTTGGGGGAATTCCGAGAGGCTGGGGGAGCGATAAACTCATCTTT	CALGFGGIPRGWGSDKLIF
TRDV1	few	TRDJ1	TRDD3	TGTGCTCTTGGGGATATACTACGAATTGTCTCCCGGAGTACTGGGGGACCCTTCCACACCGATAAACTCATCTTT	CALGDILRIVSRSTGGPFHTDKLIF
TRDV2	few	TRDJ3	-	TGTGCCTGTGACACCGTCGGATCCTGGGACACCCGACAGATGTTTTTC	CACDTVGSWDTRQMFF
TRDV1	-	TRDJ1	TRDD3	TGTGCTCTTGGGGGGGCCTCCCTTCATTTGGGCTGGGGGATACCCGGAGATAAACTCATCTTT	CALGGASLHLGWGIPGDKLIF
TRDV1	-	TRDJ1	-	TGTGCCCTTTTGCCTTCCTCCTTACTGGGCCTCTCTGGCACCGATAAACTCATCTTT	CALLPSSLLGLSGTDKLIF
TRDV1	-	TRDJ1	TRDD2	TGTGCTCTTGGGGAGCCTTCCTACTCCCAGTACACCGATAAACTCATCTTT	CALGEPSYSQYTDKLIF
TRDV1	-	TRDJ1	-	TGTGCTCTTGGCTGGCCTCCCGTAGGCTGGGATAGAAAACTCATCTTT	CALGWPPVGWDRKLIF
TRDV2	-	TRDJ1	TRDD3	TGTGCCTGTGACTCGTACTGGGGGATACGCACCGATAAACTCATCTTT	CACDSYWGIRTDKLIF
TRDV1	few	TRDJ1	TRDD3	TGTGCTCTTGGGGAACTGGGGCCCTCTTCTTTTTACTGGGGGATACGCTCCGATAAACTCATCTTT	CALGELGPSSFYWGIRSDKLIF
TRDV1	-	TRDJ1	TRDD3	TGTGCTCTTGGGGTCGGGATACTGGAGTACACCGATAAACTCATCTTT	CALGVGILEYTDKLIF
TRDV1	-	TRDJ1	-	TGTGCTCTTGGGGAGCGCTCTCGGGCCGTTGAAGCCGATAAACTCATCTTT	CALGERSRAVEADKLIF
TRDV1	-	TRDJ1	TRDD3	TGTGCTCTTGGGGACCGTGTCTGGGGGACTGATAAACTCATCTTT	CALGDRVWGTDKLIF
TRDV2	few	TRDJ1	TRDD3	TGTGCCTGTGACCCGCAACCGTTACTACTGGGGTGGAGAGGCACCGATAAACTCATCTTT	CACDPQPLLLGWRGTDKLIF
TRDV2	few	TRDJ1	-	TGTGCCTGCGACACGACGAGAACTCCGTCCACCGATAAACTCATCTTT	CACDTTRTPSTDKLIF